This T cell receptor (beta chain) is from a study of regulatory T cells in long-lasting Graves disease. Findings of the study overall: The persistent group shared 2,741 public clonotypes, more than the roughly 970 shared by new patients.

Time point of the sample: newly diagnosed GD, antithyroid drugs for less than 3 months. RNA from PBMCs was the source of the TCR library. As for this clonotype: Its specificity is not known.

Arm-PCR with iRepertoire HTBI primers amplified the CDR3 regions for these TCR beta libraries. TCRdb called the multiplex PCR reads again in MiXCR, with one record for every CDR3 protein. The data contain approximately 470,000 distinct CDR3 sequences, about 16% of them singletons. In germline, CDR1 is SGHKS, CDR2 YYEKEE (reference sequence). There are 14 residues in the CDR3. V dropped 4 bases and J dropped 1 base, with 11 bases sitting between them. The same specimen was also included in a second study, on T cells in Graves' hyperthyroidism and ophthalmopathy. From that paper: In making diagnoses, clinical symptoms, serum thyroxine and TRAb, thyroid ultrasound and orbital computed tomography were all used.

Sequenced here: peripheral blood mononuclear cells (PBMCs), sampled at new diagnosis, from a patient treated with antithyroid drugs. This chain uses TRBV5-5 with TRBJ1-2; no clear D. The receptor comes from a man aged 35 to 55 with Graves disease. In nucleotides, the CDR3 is TGTGCCAGCAGCGAGAAGACACTTAACTATGGCTACACCTTC. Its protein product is CASSEKTLNYGYTF.